Presented here are 18 T cell receptor beta chains from one specimen sequenced in a study of blood T cell repertoires in COVID-19. The repertoire was sequenced with immunoSEQ multiplex PCR; TCRdb's copy has only in-frame clones and lacks some. There are about 330,000 clones in the sample; roughly 87% occur only once, and approximately 9.9% lies in the top ten. Sequences were obtained from peripheral blood. These receptors came from a man aged 25-45 years with COVID-19, enrolled during active disease.

The V and J genes are TRBV28 and TRBJ1-2, with a tentative D call TRBD1 (6 bases). The CDR3 length is 15 residues. Germline CDR1 is MDHEN and CDR2 is SYDVKM. The V and J ends lost 4 bases and 5 bases respectively, with 17 bases between them. Here the CDR3 reads CASSSTPGVRYGYTF. Written as DNA, the CDR3 is TGTGCCAGCAGTTCCACCCCAGGGGTCAGGTATGGCTACACCTTC.

The rearrangement links TRBV11-2 to TRBJ2-3, with TRBD2 matching 13 bases. Germline loops: CDR1 SGHAT, CDR2 FQNNGV. This CDR3 is 18 amino acids long. V trimming: 4 bases; J trimming: 3 bases; junction bases outside the gene matches: 10. CDR3 DNA: TGTGCCAGCAGCTCCAGACTAGCGGGGGGTGGTCGTACAGATACGCAGTATTTT. It translates to CASSSRLAGGGRTDTQYF. Combining the CDR3 with reference TRBV11-2 and TRBJ2-3 gives the whole variable domain EAGVAQSPRYKIIEKRQSVAFWCNPISGHATLYWYQQILGQGPKLLIQFQNNGVVDDSQLPKDRFSAERLKGVDSTLKIQPAKLEDSAVYLCASSSRLAGGGRTDTQYFGPGTRLTVL.

The CDR3 DNA follows: TGTGCCAGCTCACCACCGGGAAGGCAGGGGGCCGGGGAGCTGTTTTTT. This translates into CASSPPGRQGAGELFF. V and J are TRBV18 and TRBJ2-2, with 7 bases identical to TRBD1. The length of the CDR3 is 16 residues. Germline V gene sequence: CDR1 KGHSH, CDR2 LQKENI. V lost 0 bases and J lost 6; bases outside the gene matches: 7. The whole variable domain, filled in from reference TRBV18 and TRBJ2-2, reads NAGVMQNPRHLVRRRGQEARLRCSPMKGHSHVYWYRQLPEEGLKFMVYLQKENIIDESGMPKERFSAEFPKEGPSILRIQQVVRGDSAAYFCASSPPGRQGAGELFFGEGSRLTVL.

The rearrangement links TRBV11-2 to TRBJ2-1, with TRBD1 matching 10 bases. This CDR3 is built from 14 residues. V was clipped by 5 bases and J by 5 bases; unmatched bases: 3. CDR1 and CDR2 from the germline V gene are SGHAT and FQNNGV. In DNA form, the CDR3 reads TGTGCCAGCAGCCGGGACAGGGGACACAATGAGCAGTTCTTC. Amino acids: CASSRDRGHNEQFF.

The chain couples TRBV28 to TRBJ2-7, with D possibly being TRBD2 (5 bases). Trimming took off 2 bases at V and 6 bases at J, with 5 bases between the two ends. The germline CDR1 and CDR2 sequences are MDHEN and SYDVKM. CDR3 length: 11 amino acids. The CDR3 region has the DNA TGTGCCAGCAGTTTAGGGAGCGAGCAGTACTTC. This codes for CASSLGSEQYF.

This clone showed up just once. The V call is TRBV7-2, the J call TRBJ1-1; TRBD1 is a possible D gene (6 bases). CDR3 length: 15 amino acids. Germline V gene data show CDR1 as SGHTA and CDR2 as FQGNSA. V was shortened by 6 bases and J by 1 base, with 15 bases between the two germline ends. CDR3 amino acids: CASRGRGGRNTEAFF. The CDR3, as DNA: TGTGCCAGCAGAGGGAGGGGGGGTAGGAACACTGAAGCTTTCTTT.

This chain connects TRBV12-3 or TRBV12-4 to TRBJ2-1; D gene unclear. The CDR3 runs 13 residues. V lost 7 bases and J 6 bases, leaving 13 bases between the germline ends. The CDR3 region has the DNA TGTGCCAGCACCCATGGGCCCGGCAATGAGCAGTTCTTC. Residues: CASTHGPGNEQFF.

This clone was found once. The chain links TRBV4-2 to TRBJ2-3; a possible D gene is TRBD2 (5 bases). V was clipped by 1 base and J by 4 bases, with 12 bases between them. There are 15 residues in the CDR3. The germline CDR1 and CDR2 sequences are LGHNA and YNFKEQ. CDR3 amino acids: CASSQAHGMADTQYF. DNA for the CDR3: TGTGCCAGCAGCCAAGCCCACGGGATGGCAGATACGCAGTATTTT.

V is TRBV5-1 and J is TRBJ2-2; perhaps TRBD2 as D (5 bases). This CDR3 is 13 amino acids long. The V and J ends lost 4 bases and 6 bases respectively, with 10 bases between them. Germline loops: CDR1 SGHRS, CDR2 YFSETQ. CDR3 DNA: TGCGCCAGCAGCGTGGACGGGGCCGGGGAGCTGTTTTTT. It yields the protein CASSVDGAGELFF.

The chain uses TRBV9 and TRBJ2-6; 12 nucleotides agree with TRBD1. V gave up 4 bases and J gave up 0 bases; unmatched junction bases: 5. Germline CDR1 reads SGDLS; CDR2 reads YYNGEE. The CDR3 spans 18 residues. This chain's CDR3 is CASSLWDRGLSGANVLTF. The CDR3 region has the DNA TGTGCCAGCAGCCTATGGGACAGGGGGCTCTCTGGGGCCAACGTCCTGACTTTC.

V usage is TRBV24-1 and J usage is TRBJ2-7, with TRBD2 matching over 7 bases. The CDR3 contains 13 residues. Germline V gene data show CDR1 as KGHDR and CDR2 as SFDVKD. J lost 3 bases, V lost 5 bases, and 3 bases had no gene match. The CDR3 sequence is CATSGKRGYEQYF. DNA of the CDR3: TGTGCCACCAGTGGCAAGCGGGGCTACGAGCAGTACTTC.

The chain couples TRBV19 to TRBJ2-7, with 8 bases matching TRBD2. Germline trimming cut 5 bases from V and 3 bases from J; bases unmatched to any gene: 9. This CDR3 spans 15 amino acids. The germline CDR1 and CDR2 sequences are LNHDA and SQIVND (reference sequence). The DNA for the CDR3 is TGTGCCAGTAGTGCCCCCGGGACTAGTTACTACGAGCAGTACTTC. This sequence encodes CASSAPGTSYYEQYF.

The chain joins TRBV5-1 to TRBJ2-7; 7 nucleotides match TRBD1. V lost 0 bases and J lost 7; bases outside the gene matches: 13. This CDR3 is built from 16 residues. The V gene's germline CDR1 is SGHRS and CDR2 YFSETQ. This CDR3 reads CASSLASRRPGGEQYF. DNA for the CDR3: TGCGCCAGCAGCTTGGCCTCTCGTAGGCCAGGGGGTGAGCAGTACTTC.

The chain uses TRBV5-4 and TRBJ1-4; 9 positions match TRBD1. Germline assignment: CDR1 SGHNT and CDR2 YYREEE (reference sequence). The CDR3 is made up of 14 amino acids. V gave up 4 bases and J gave up 7 bases; unmatched junction bases: 5. The CDR3, as DNA: TGTGCCAGCAGCACGGGACAGGGAGCTGAAAAACTGTTTTTT. Amino acids: CASSTGQGAEKLFF.

This clone is a singleton in its sample. This chain uses TRBV6-5 with TRBJ2-7; no firm D call. Trimming removed 3 bases at V and 2 bases at J, with 14 bases between. The CDR3 contains 15 residues. Germline V lookup: CDR1 MNHEY, CDR2 SVGAGI. CDR3 amino acids: CASSYSMGQTYEQYF. In DNA form, the CDR3 reads TGTGCCAGCAGTTATTCTATGGGCCAGACCTACGAGCAGTACTTC.

This clone was detected a few times. The chain employs TRBV27 and TRBJ1-6; 8 bases are shared with TRBD1. Germline assignment: CDR1 MNHEY and CDR2 SMNVEV (reference sequence). The CDR3 has 15 amino acids. The ends lost 1 base at V and 7 bases at J; junction bases unmatched: 3. The chain's CDR3 is CASSLYRGNNSPLHF. CDR3 nucleotides: TGTGCCAGCAGTTTATACAGGGGGAACAATTCACCCCTCCACTTT.

The rearrangement joins TRBV18 to TRBJ2-1; D tentatively fits TRBD1 or TRBD2 (9 bases each). The CDR3 has 20 residues. The germline V gene has CDR1 KGHSH and CDR2 LQKENI. Trimming took off 5 bases at V and 5 bases at J, with 31 bases between the two ends. CDR3 residues: CASSTNPGQGLAGAHNEQFF. Written as DNA, the CDR3 is TGTGCCAGCTCAACGAACCCGGGACAGGGTTTAGCGGGGGCCCACAATGAGCAGTTCTTC.

This clone appeared a single time. In DNA form, the CDR3 reads TGTGCCAGTAGTAAACAGGGGGGCTCCGCTAATGAAAAACTGTTTTTT. It codes for CASSKQGGSANEKLFF. V and J are TRBV19 and TRBJ1-4; 8 bases agree with TRBD1. Trimming took 4 bases from V and 3 from J; bases not matched to a gene: 7. The germline CDR1 and CDR2 sequences are LNHDA and SQIVND (reference sequence). The CDR3 is made up of 16 amino acids.